One TCR beta chain is described in this entry. This entry is derived from a study of technical replicates of blood from four donors. CDR1 is SGHDT and CDR2 is YYEEEE in the germline V gene. This CDR3 has 14 amino acids. The V end lost 0 bases, the J end lost 4 bases, and 10 bases lay between the germline ends. Sequencing was performed with immunoSEQ multiplex PCR; in TCRdb, only in-frame clones are kept and a portion is missing. The profile shows 50,000 to 65,000 clones, roughly 92% of them singletons. The sequence was collected from a human donor in good health. Some clones in this sample may be carry-over from other donors' samples. The sample was PBMCs. This rearrangement joins TRBV5-6 to TRBJ1-2; D call uncertain. The CDR3 DNA is TGTGCCAGCAGCTTGGCGCGGGAAATCTATGGCTACACCTTC. Protein: CASSLAREIYGYTF.